This passage covers 23 T cell receptor beta chains from one sample sequenced in a study of T cells in Graves' hyperthyroidism and ophthalmopathy. The investigators amplified TCR beta CDR3 regions from RNA transcripts. During a first-round RT-PCR of the TCR CDR3, the HTBI primer set was used. TCRdb independently ran MiXCR on the multiplex PCR reads; one entry per CDR3 protein. The table lists around 600,000 distinct CDR3 sequences, about 14% of them singletons. Sequencing was performed on blood. These receptors were taken from a woman aged 45-60 years with Graves' ophthalmopathy.

This clonotype was seen at least ten times. V and J are TRBV7-2 and TRBJ2-7, with 14 nucleotides matching TRBD2. The CDR3 totals 14 residues. V shed 10 bases, J shed 7 bases, and the junction held 9 bases outside the gene matches. CDR1 is SGHTA, CDR2 FQGNSA, per germline. CDR3 residues: CATGLAGGSGEQYF. CDR3 in DNA: TGTGCCACCGGACTAGCGGGAGGATCGGGTGAGCAGTACTTC. Full variable domain (rest looked up from reference TRBV7-2 and TRBJ2-7): GAGVSQSPSNKVTEKGKDVELRCDPISGHTALYWYRQSLGQGLEFLIYFQGNSAPDKSGLPSDRFSAERTGGSVSTLTIQRTQQEDSAVYLCATGLAGGSGEQYFGPGTRLTVT.

This clonotype has at least ten counts. This rearrangement joins TRBV7-6 to TRBJ2-2; TRBD2 agrees at 10 bases. J lost 2 bases, V lost 1 base, and 7 bases had no gene match. This CDR3 is 18 amino acids long. Germline V gene lookup returns CDR1 SGHVS and CDR2 FNYEAQ. CDR3: CASSLVLAGAANTGELFF. The CDR3 DNA reads as TGTGCCAGCAGCTTAGTGCTAGCGGGAGCCGCTAACACCGGGGAGCTGTTTTTT.

There are many counts of this clonotype. The genes are TRBV20-1 and TRBJ2-7; 7 bases line up with TRBD2. Trimming removed 3 bases from V and 2 bases from J; junction bases left unmatched: 4. Germline V CDR1 and CDR2: DFQATT, SNEGSKA (reference sequence). The CDR3 has 13 residues. CDR3 loop: CSAREAGTYEQYF. The CDR3, as DNA: TGCAGTGCTAGGGAAGCGGGGACCTACGAGCAGTACTTC.

This clonotype has at least ten counts. For the CDR3, the DNA is TGTGCCAGCAGTTTCGAAAGGGTCCCCTACGAGCAGTACTTC. It is translated as CASSFERVPYEQYF. This chain joins TRBV28 and TRBJ2-7; no definite D call. The CDR3 runs to 14 residues. The ends were cut back, 3 bases at V and 2 bases at J, with 11 bases in the middle. The germline V gene has CDR1 MDHEN and CDR2 SYDVKM.

The chain carries TRBV28 and TRBJ2-7; 14 bases align to TRBD2. Per the germline V gene, CDR1 is MDHEN and CDR2 is SYDVKM. This CDR3 has 16 residues. Trimming cost V 2 bases and J 3 bases; bases outside gene matches: 3. The CDR3 DNA reads as TGTGCCAGCAGTTTAGGGGGACTAGCGGGAGTCTACGAGCAGTACTTC. Translated, it gives CASSLGGLAGVYEQYF. Combining the CDR3 with reference TRBV28 and TRBJ2-7 gives the whole variable domain DVKVTQSSRYLVKRTGEKVFLECVQDMDHENMFWYRQDPGLGLRLIYFSYDVKMKEKGDIPEGYSVSREKKERFSLILESASTNQTSMYLCASSLGGLAGVYEQYFGPGTRLTVT.

The rearrangement joins TRBV11-2 to TRBJ1-2, with D unclear. With 6 bases removed from V and 4 bases from J, the gap between germline ends came to 15 bases. Per germline, CDR1 SGHAT and CDR2 FQNNGV. The CDR3 is 14 amino acids. The CDR3, as DNA: TGTGCCAGCAGTAAGACGTCAGAGGGCTATGGCTACACCTTC. Residues: CASSKTSEGYGYTF.

This clonotype was seen many times. This rearrangement joins TRBV11-2 to TRBJ1-6, with TRBD1 matching 10 bases. This CDR3 region has 16 residues. J was trimmed by 9 bases and V by 5 bases; bases with no gene match: 10. Germline loops: CDR1 SGHAT, CDR2 FQNNGV. In DNA form, the CDR3 reads TGTGCCAGCAGCACTCTGACAGGGGGCTTAGGTTCACCCCTCCACTTT. This codes for CASSTLTGGLGSPLHF.

The sample holds many counts of this clonotype. J is TRBJ2-5 and V is TRBV28; D gene ambiguous. CDR3 length equals 12 residues. Germline V gene sequence: CDR1 MDHEN, CDR2 SYDVKM. Trimming shortened V by 5 bases and J by 5 bases, and 9 bases separated the two germline ends. This chain's CDR3 is CASSPVWETQYF. The CDR3 DNA is TGTGCCAGCAGTCCCGTTTGGGAGACCCAGTACTTC.

V is TRBV4-3 and J is TRBJ1-5; 8 bases are a match to TRBD1. Unmatched junction bases numbered 9, after V lost 1 base and J lost 10 bases. The CDR3 covers 15 residues. CDR1 is LGHNA, CDR2 YSLEER, per germline. CDR3 residues: CASSQGTGRGEPQHF. In DNA form, the CDR3 reads TGCGCCAGCAGCCAAGGGACAGGGAGGGGAGAACCCCAGCATTTT.

This clonotype was counted a few times. The V call is TRBV5-6, the J call TRBJ1-2; 7 nucleotides align to TRBD1. With 4 bases clipped from V and 4 bases from J, the junction kept 7 bases outside the gene matches. CDR1 is SGHDT and CDR2 is YYEEEE in the germline V gene. The CDR3 length is 14 residues. Here the CDR3 DNA reads TGTGCCAGCAGCCCTGGGACAGCCCTCTATGGCTACACCTTC. Protein sequence: CASSPGTALYGYTF.

This clonotype came up many times. The V gene is TRBV18, the J gene TRBJ1-2; 7 nucleotides align to TRBD1. This CDR3 spans 14 amino acids. The germline V gene encodes CDR1 KGHSH and CDR2 LQKENI. V shed 1 base, J shed 4 bases, and the junction held 3 bases outside the gene matches. The CDR3 coding sequence is TGTGCCAGCTCACCACAGTCAGGGGGCTATGGCTACACCTTC. Its protein is CASSPQSGGYGYTF.

This clonotype was found many times. The chain uses TRBV5-6 and TRBJ2-5; tentatively, D is TRBD1 (5 bases). V lost 0 bases and J lost 6, with 12 bases in between. Germline lookup yields CDR1 SGHDT and CDR2 YYEEEE. The CDR3 totals 14 residues. CDR3 in DNA: TGTGCCAGCAGCTTGGAGGGGATTTGGAAGACCCAGTACTTC. Its protein is CASSLEGIWKTQYF.

This clonotype appeared many times. The chain couples TRBV28 to TRBJ1-2; D unresolved. CDR1 and CDR2 (germline): MDHEN, SYDVKM. Trimming removed 7 bases from V and 2 bases from J, with 11 bases in between. This CDR3 region has 13 residues. This CDR3 is CASISDGNYGYTF. DNA of the CDR3: TGTGCCAGCATTTCGGACGGAAACTATGGCTACACCTTC.

This clonotype is a singleton in its sample. The gene calls are TRBV5-4 and TRBJ2-1; TRBD2 matches 8 bases. V was pared by 4 bases and J by 0 bases, with 9 bases of the junction left unmatched. This CDR3 comprises 17 residues. Germline V gene data show CDR1 as SGHNT and CDR2 as YYREEE (reference sequence). The CDR3 DNA follows: TGTGCCAGCAGCCCGGACCCCGGGACTAGCTCCTACAATGAGCAGTTCTTC. Translated, it gives CASSPDPGTSSYNEQFF.

This chain links TRBV9 with TRBJ2-1, with TRBD1 matching 10 bases. This CDR3 region has 15 residues. Germline lookup yields CDR1 SGDLS and CDR2 YYNGEE. J gave up 9 bases and V 2 bases, and 8 bases lay outside the gene matches. The CDR3 DNA reads as TGTGCCAGCAGCGTTCCGGGACAGGGGATCGGTGAGCAGTTCTTC. Protein product: CASSVPGQGIGEQFF. Combining the CDR3 with reference TRBV9 and TRBJ2-1 gives the whole variable domain DSGVTQTPKHLITATGQRVTLRCSPRSGDLSVYWYQQSLDQGLQFLIQYYNGEERAKGNILERFSAQQFPDLHSELNLSSLELGDSALYFCASSVPGQGIGEQFFGPGTRLTVL.

This clonotype was recorded many times. The chain has TRBV28 and TRBJ2-7; D perhaps matches TRBD2 (6 bases). CDR1 MDHEN and CDR2 SYDVKM come from the germline V gene. V was trimmed by 6 bases and J by 0 bases, leaving 12 bases between them. This CDR3 comprises 14 residues. This CDR3 reads CASRPTGGSYEQYF. The CDR3 DNA sequence: TGTGCCAGCAGGCCAACCGGGGGCTCCTACGAGCAGTACTTC.

There are many counts of this clonotype. The CDR3 DNA reads TGTGCCAGCAGCGGGACAGGGGAACAGCCCCAGCATTTT. This encodes CASSGTGEQPQHF. The rearrangement joins TRBV7-9 to TRBJ1-5, with 10 nucleotides matching TRBD1. The V segment lost 5 bases and the J segment 7 bases; nucleotides outside the gene matches: 2. Germline CDR1 SEHNR, CDR2 FQNEAQ (reference sequence). CDR3 length: 13 amino acids.

The chain is built from TRBV3-1 and TRBJ2-3; 8 bases line up with TRBD2. This CDR3 is built from 16 residues. Per germline, CDR1 LGHDT and CDR2 YNNKEL (reference sequence). Trimming took 1 base from V and 2 from J; bases not matched to a gene: 5. CDR3 nucleotides: TGTGCCAGCAGCCAAGTGAATAGCGGGGCCACAGATACGCAGTATTTT. Translating it yields CASSQVNSGATDTQYF.

This clonotype has a count of ten or more. As DNA, the CDR3 is TGTGCCAGCAGTAACGGACAGGGGGCGGGAACTGAAGCTTTCTTT. As protein: CASSNGQGAGTEAFF. This chain uses TRBV6-2 or TRBV6-3 with TRBJ1-1; 11 bases map to TRBD1. The junction had 7 bases not matched to a gene; V was cut back by 5 bases and J by 5 bases. This CDR3 spans 15 amino acids. CDR1 and CDR2 (germline): MNHEY, SVGEGT.

This clonotype was recorded at least ten times. The chain links TRBV20-1 to TRBJ2-2; 7 nucleotides agree with TRBD1. CDR1 DFQATT and CDR2 SNEGSKA come from the germline V gene (reference sequence). The trim removed 6 bases at V and 4 bases at J, leaving 11 bases unmatched. This CDR3 region has 15 residues. The CDR3 nucleotides read TGCAGTGCCCCCCACCCACAGGGGACCACCGGGGAGCTGTTTTTT. Its translation: CSAPHPQGTTGELFF.

This clonotype came up many times. The rearrangement links TRBV5-8 to TRBJ2-7, with 8 bases fitting TRBD1. This CDR3 has 16 amino acids. Germline V CDR1 and CDR2: SGHTS, YDEGEE. Germline trimming cut 2 bases from V and 3 bases from J; bases unmatched to any gene: 10. CDR3 nucleotides: TGTGCCAGCAGCTTTGGATTCGGGACAGGTGACTACGAGCAGTACTTC. Translation: CASSFGFGTGDYEQYF.

This clonotype has ten or more counts. This sequence joins TRBV28 and TRBJ2-1; 15 positions agree with TRBD2. Germline CDR1 and CDR2: MDHEN and SYDVKM. The trim removed 2 bases at V and 7 bases at J, leaving 3 bases unmatched. This CDR3 is built from 16 residues. CDR3 nucleotides: TGTGCCAGCAGTTTACCCGGGACTAGCGGGAGGAATGAGCAGTTCTTC. Translation gives CASSLPGTSGRNEQFF.

This clonotype has ten or more counts. J is TRBJ2-3 and V is TRBV7-6, with D maybe TRBD1 (5 bases). This CDR3 spans 14 amino acids. CDR1 is SGHVS and CDR2 is FNYEAQ in the germline V gene. The germline V and J ends were trimmed by 5 bases and 5 bases, with 14 bases remaining between them. The CDR3 DNA reads as TGTGCCAGCAGCGAAAAAAGTAGGGGAGATACGCAGTATTTT. Amino acid sequence: CASSEKSRGDTQYF.